This entry lists 16 T cell receptor beta chains sequenced from one sample in a study of CD4+ T cells in melanoma. The method was immunoSEQ multiplex PCR; TCRdb's version includes in-frame clones alone and lacks a portion of them. The sample carries over 5,500 clones, roughly 50% recorded once. The sample taken for sequencing was cells from a culture (not recorded whether cultured in vitro). Source of these receptors: a human donor with melanoma.

This clone has just a few counts. This chain connects TRBV2 to TRBJ1-1, with D tentatively TRBD1 (6 bases). The V end lost 4 bases, the J end lost 4 bases, and 16 bases lay between the germline ends. The CDR3 is 15 amino acids. The V gene's germline CDR1 is SNHLY and CDR2 FYNNEI. Written as DNA, the CDR3 is TGTGCCAGCAGTGCCCCTACAGGGCCGAGCACTGAAGCTTTCTTT. Translation: CASSAPTGPSTEAFF. The full variable domain, its missing parts supplied by reference TRBV2 and TRBJ1-1, is EPEVTQTPSHQVTQMGQEVILRCVPISNHLYFYWYRQILGQKVEFLVSFYNNEISEKSEIFDDQFSVERPDGSNFTLKIRSTKLEDSAMYFCASSAPTGPSTEAFFGQGTRLTVV.

CDR3 residues: CASSLTGGGTQYF. The DNA for the CDR3 is TGTGCCAGCAGCTTAACGGGGGGTGGGACCCAGTACTTC. The chain joins TRBV7-3 to TRBJ2-5; TRBD2 might be the D (6 bases). Germline values: CDR1 SGHTA, CDR2 FQGTGA. V dropped 0 bases and J dropped 7 bases, with 9 bases sitting between them. The length of the CDR3 is 13 residues.

This chain uses TRBV6-1 with TRBJ1-1; 7 nucleotides agree with TRBD1. The V gene end was trimmed by 8 bases and the J gene end by 5 bases; junction bases not matched to a gene: 11. Germline V CDR1 and CDR2: MNHNS, SASEGT. The CDR3 spans 14 residues. CDR3 in amino acids: CASGWDSLMTEAFF. The CDR3 DNA reads as TGTGCCAGCGGCTGGGACAGCCTGATGACTGAAGCTTTCTTT.

The V and J genes are TRBV11-2 and TRBJ2-7; 9 nucleotides match TRBD2. This CDR3 comprises 16 residues. Trimming cost V 8 bases and J 3 bases; bases outside gene matches: 14. Germline loops: CDR1 SGHAT, CDR2 FQNNGV. CDR3 DNA sequence: TGTGCCAGCGGCAACCCTACGGGGCGGGGGGGCTACGAGCAGTACTTC. As protein: CASGNPTGRGGYEQYF.

The V gene is TRBV19, the J gene TRBJ1-2, with D possibly TRBD1 on 6 matching bases. The germline V gene has CDR1 LNHDA and CDR2 SQIVND (reference sequence). The CDR3 is made up of 11 amino acids. With 10 bases removed from V and 4 bases from J, the gap between germline ends came to 10 bases. Written as DNA, the CDR3 is TGTGCCACTAGGGGGTTCTATGGCTACACCTTC. Protein: CATRGFYGYTF.

The rearrangement joins TRBV14 to TRBJ2-5; 7 bases match TRBD1. Germline V gene data show CDR1 as SGHDN and CDR2 as FVKESK. The CDR3 sequence is 14 residues long. V shed 4 bases and J 3 bases; nucleotides not matched to a gene: 5. The chain's CDR3 is CASSPNRGKETQYF. CDR3 sequence (DNA): TGTGCCAGCAGCCCCAACAGGGGCAAAGAGACCCAGTACTTC. Supplemented by reference TRBV14 and TRBJ2-5, the full variable domain reads EAGVTQFPSHSVIEKGQTVTLRCDPISGHDNLYWYRRVMGKEIKFLLHFVKESKQDESGMPNNRFLAERTGGTYSTLKVQPAELEDSGVYFCASSPNRGKETQYFGPGTRLLVL.

The V and J genes are TRBV30 and TRBJ2-7, with D unresolved. CDR3 size: 12 residues. Trimming removed 2 bases at V and 4 bases at J, with 9 bases between. Germline V gene sequence: CDR1 GTSNPN, CDR2 SVGIG (reference sequence). As DNA, the CDR3 is TGTGCCTGGAGTTCGGGTCTTTACGAGCAGTACTTC. It codes for CAWSSGLYEQYF.

V and J are TRBV6-5 and TRBJ1-4; D unclear. The germline CDR1 and CDR2 sequences are MNHEY and SVGAGI. V dropped 7 bases and J dropped 2 bases, with 14 bases sitting between them. There are 15 residues in the CDR3. The CDR3 sequence is CASKYQAGTNEKLFF. The CDR3 region has the DNA TGTGCCAGCAAATACCAAGCGGGGACTAATGAAAAACTGTTTTTT.

The CDR3 sequence: CASGPLGETQYF. The DNA of the CDR3 is TGTGCCAGCGGACCCCTTGGGGAGACCCAGTACTTC. The V call is TRBV27, the J call TRBJ2-5; D gene uncertain. The CDR3 loop spans 12 amino acids. Germline V gene lookup returns CDR1 MNHEY and CDR2 SMNVEV (reference sequence). The V end was cut by 8 bases, the J end by 5 bases, with 12 bases between.

This clone turned up a few times. The genes are TRBV6-1 and TRBJ1-3, with D hard to call. CDR1 and CDR2 (germline): MNHNS, SASEGT. The length of the CDR3 is 15 residues. Trimming took off 2 bases at V and 0 bases at J, with 8 bases between the two ends. Here the CDR3 DNA reads TGTGCCAGCAGTGAAAGTATGAGCTCTGGAAACACCATATATTTT. Protein: CASSESMSSGNTIYF.

The chain has TRBV4-2 and TRBJ2-5, with a possible D match to TRBD1 (6 bases). V lost 0 bases and J 0 bases, leaving 14 bases between the germline ends. The length of the CDR3 is 17 residues. CDR1 is LGHNA, CDR2 YNFKEQ, per germline. In nucleotides, the CDR3 is TGTGCCAGCAGCCAAGATAACGGGGACATGTACCAAGAGACCCAGTACTTC. Residues: CASSQDNGDMYQETQYF.

The CDR3 nucleotides are TGCGCCAGCAGCTTAACCTTAGTAGGCGTAGAGACCCAGTACTTC. Translating gives CASSLTLVGVETQYF. The chain links TRBV5-1 to TRBJ2-5; no firm D call. CDR3 length: 15 residues. Germline V CDR1 and CDR2: SGHRS, YFSETQ. V lost 2 bases and J 4 bases, leaving 15 bases between the germline ends.

The chain has TRBV19 and TRBJ1-1; 7 bases map to TRBD1. The CDR3 is made up of 15 amino acids. The germline V gene has CDR1 LNHDA and CDR2 SQIVND (reference sequence). The V segment lost 2 bases and the J segment 10 bases; nucleotides outside the gene matches: 13. Here the CDR3 DNA reads TGTGCCAGTAGTATACGATCCACCGGGACAGCCCTAGCTTTCTTT. Its protein product is CASSIRSTGTALAFF. The full variable domain, with the rest looked up from reference TRBV19 and TRBJ1-1, is DGGITQSPKYLFRKEGQNVTLSCEQNLNHDAMYWYRQDPGQGLRLIYYSQIVNDFQKGDIAEGYSVSREKKESFPLTVTSAQKNPTAFYLCASSIRSTGTALAFFGQGTRLTVV.

J is TRBJ1-1 and V is TRBV19; D is unresolved. Germline V gene data show CDR1 as LNHDA and CDR2 as SQIVND (reference sequence). The CDR3 is 13 amino acids. V was clipped by 10 bases and J by 0 bases, with 12 bases between them. The CDR3 is CATRRTVNTEAFF. CDR3 nucleotides: TGTGCCACCCGACGGACGGTGAACACTGAAGCTTTCTTT.

The chain recombines TRBV10-2 with TRBJ1-5; TRBD1 agrees at 7 bases. The CDR3 runs 14 residues. Germline values: CDR1 WSHSY, CDR2 SAAADI. V lost 5 bases, J lost 2 bases, and 3 bases stayed unmatched. CDR3 bases: TGCGCCAGCAGTAGACAGGGCGGCAATCAGCCCCAGCATTTT. Amino acids: CASSRQGGNQPQHF.

J is TRBJ2-5 and V is TRBV5-6, with D perhaps assigned TRBD1 or TRBD2 (5 bases each). This CDR3 has 16 residues. Germline V lookup: CDR1 SGHDT, CDR2 YYEEEE. V was shortened by 2 bases and J by 5 bases, with 19 bases between the two germline ends. In DNA form, the CDR3 reads TGTGCCAGCAGCTTCAAGTGGGACCCAATCGATGAGACCCAGTACTTC. Residues: CASSFKWDPIDETQYF.